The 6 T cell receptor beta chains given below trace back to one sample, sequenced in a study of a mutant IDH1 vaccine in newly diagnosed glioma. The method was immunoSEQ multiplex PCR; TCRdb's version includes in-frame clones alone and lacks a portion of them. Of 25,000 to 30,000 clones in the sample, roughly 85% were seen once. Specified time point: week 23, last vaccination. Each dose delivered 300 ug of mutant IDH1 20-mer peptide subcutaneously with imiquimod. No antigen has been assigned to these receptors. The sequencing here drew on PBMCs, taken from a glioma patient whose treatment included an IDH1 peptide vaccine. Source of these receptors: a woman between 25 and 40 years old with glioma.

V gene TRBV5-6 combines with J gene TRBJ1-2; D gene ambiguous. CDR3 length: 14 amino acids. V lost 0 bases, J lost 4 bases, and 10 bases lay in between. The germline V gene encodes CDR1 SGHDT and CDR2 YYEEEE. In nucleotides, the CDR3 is TGTGCCAGCAGCTTGGATGGGAGTGTCTATGGCTACACCTTC. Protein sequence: CASSLDGSVYGYTF.

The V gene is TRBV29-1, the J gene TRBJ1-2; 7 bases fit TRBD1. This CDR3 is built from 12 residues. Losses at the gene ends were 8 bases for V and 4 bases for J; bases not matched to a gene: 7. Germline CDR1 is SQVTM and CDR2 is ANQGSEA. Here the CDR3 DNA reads TGCAGCACAACAGGGGCTAGCTATGGCTACACCTTC. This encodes CSTTGASYGYTF.

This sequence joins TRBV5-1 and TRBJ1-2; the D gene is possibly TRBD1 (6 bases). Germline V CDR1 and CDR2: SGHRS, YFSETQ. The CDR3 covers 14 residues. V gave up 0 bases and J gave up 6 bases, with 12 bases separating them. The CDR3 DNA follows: TGCGCCAGCAGCTTGGGAACAAGGGGGGATGGCTACACCTTC. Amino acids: CASSLGTRGDGYTF.

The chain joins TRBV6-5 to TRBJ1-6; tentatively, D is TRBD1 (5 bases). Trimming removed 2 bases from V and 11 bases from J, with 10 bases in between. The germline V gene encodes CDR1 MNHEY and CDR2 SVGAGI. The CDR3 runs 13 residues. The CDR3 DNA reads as TGTGCCAGCAGTTACGAACGGGGGACACCCCTCCACTTT. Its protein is CASSYERGTPLHF.

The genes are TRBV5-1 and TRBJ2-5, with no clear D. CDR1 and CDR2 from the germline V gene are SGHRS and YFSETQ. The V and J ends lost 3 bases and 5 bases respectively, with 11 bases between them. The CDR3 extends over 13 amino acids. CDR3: CASSSGQPETQYF. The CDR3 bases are TGCGCCAGCAGCTCCGGGCAGCCCGAGACCCAGTACTTC. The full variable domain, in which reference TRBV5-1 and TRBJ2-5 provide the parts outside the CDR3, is KAGVTQTPRYLIKTRGQQVTLSCSPISGHRSVSWYQQTPGQGLQFLFEYFSETQRNKGNFPGRFSGRQFSNSRSEMNVSTLELGDSALYLCASSSGQPETQYFGPGTRLLVL.

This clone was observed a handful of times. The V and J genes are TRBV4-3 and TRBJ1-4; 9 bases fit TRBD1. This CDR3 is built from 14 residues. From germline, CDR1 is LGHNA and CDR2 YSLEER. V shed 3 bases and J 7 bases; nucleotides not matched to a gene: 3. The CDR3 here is CASSQDRGGEKLFF. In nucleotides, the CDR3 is TGCGCCAGCAGCCAGGACAGGGGAGGTGAAAAACTGTTTTTT.